A selection of T cell receptor beta chains follows, all from one sample in a study of beta chain features in type 1 diabetes. Repertoires were generated with immunoSEQ multiplex PCR, while TCRdb's copy carries only in-frame clones and drops some. The table has over 200,000 clones, about a tenth seen once. The sample consisted of naive CD4+ T cells from blood. Source of these receptors: a man aged 30 to 39 with type 1 diabetes. Each CDR3 is given with its conserved first and last residue. The D gene is left open where the match is weak. Some rows have no size entry. The others give once, few or many, or a class for an expanded clone.

v_gene,j_gene,abundance,d_gene,CDR3aa,CDR3nt
TRBV4-1,TRBJ2-7,.,.,CASSRSGNYEQYF,TGCGCCAGCAGCCGATCCGGGAACTACGAGCAGTACTTC
TRBV7-6,TRBJ2-3,.,.,CASSLEMGRTQGTQYF,TGTGCCAGCAGCCTCGAAATGGGCAGGACACAGGGTACGCAGTATTTT
TRBV4-1,TRBJ2-5,few,.,CASSQESAAAETQYF,TGCGCCAGCAGCCAAGAATCGGCGGCTGCGGAGACCCAGTACTTC
TRBV7-9,TRBJ1-1,few,.,CASSLGTANTEAFF,TGTGCCAGCAGCTTAGGGACAGCGAACACTGAAGCTTTCTTT
TRBV19,TRBJ1-2,.,.,CASSIDGPFFGYTF,TGTGCCAGTAGTATAGATGGCCCTTTCTTTGGCTACACCTTC
TRBV28,TRBJ2-2,.,.,CASSLSRGELFF,TGTGCCAGCAGTTTATCTCGCGGGGAGCTGTTTTTT
TRBV19,TRBJ2-3,.,.,CASSRRDSTDTQYF,TGTGCCAGTAGTCGGAGGGATAGCACAGATACGCAGTATTTT
TRBV15,TRBJ2-5,few,TRBD2,CATSRGDGGGRETQYF,TGTGCCACCAGCAGAGGGGACGGCGGGGGGCGAGAGACCCAGTACTTC
TRBV4-3,TRBJ2-5,.,TRBD1,CASSQTGAREETQYF,TGCGCCAGCAGCCAAACAGGGGCTCGCGAGGAGACCCAGTACTTC
TRBV6-5,TRBJ1-4,few,.,CASSSPGLPRGKLFF,TGTGCCAGCAGCTCACCGGGACTCCCTCGTGGGAAACTGTTTTTT
TRBV5-4,TRBJ2-6,few,.,CASSHSTVISGANVLTF,TGCGCCAGCAGCCATTCGACAGTCATCAGTGGGGCCAACGTCCTGACTTTC
TRBV2,TRBJ1-1,few,TRBD1,CASSGDRYTEAFF,TGTGCCAGCAGTGGGGACAGGTACACTGAAGCTTTCTTT
TRBV4-1,TRBJ2-3,.,.,CASSPTGSGPADTQYF,TGCGCCAGCAGCCCCACAGGGTCGGGGCCCGCAGATACGCAGTATTTT
TRBV11-3,TRBJ2-2,.,TRBD2,CASSFSGGASGELFF,TGTGCCAGCAGCTTCAGCGGGGGGGCCTCCGGGGAGCTGTTTTTT
TRBV5-4,TRBJ1-2,few,.,CASSPESHYGYTF,TGTGCCAGCAGCCCAGAATCCCACTATGGCTACACCTTC
TRBV7-2,TRBJ2-5,few,TRBD2,CASSLGLAGETQYF,TGTGCCAGCAGCTTAGGACTAGCGGGGGAGACCCAGTACTTC
TRBV7-2,TRBJ2-2,.,.,CASRLTTSNTGELFF,TGTGCCAGCAGATTAACGACTTCTAACACCGGGGAGCTGTTTTTT
TRBV18,TRBJ2-2,few,.,CASSPRLSFTGELFF,TGTGCCAGCTCACCACGGTTAAGCTTCACCGGGGAGCTGTTTTTT
TRBV11-2,TRBJ2-1,few,TRBD2,CASSLHQRGVNEQFF,TGTGCCAGCAGCTTACACCAGCGGGGGGTAAATGAGCAGTTCTTC
TRBV5-1,TRBJ2-5,.,TRBD2,CASSFQGLAGKRETQYF,TGCGCCAGCAGCTTCCAAGGACTAGCGGGGAAACGAGAGACCCAGTACTTC
TRBV19,TRBJ2-1,.,.,CASKGGEQFF,TGTGCCAGTAAAGGGGGAGAGCAGTTCTTC
TRBV10-3,TRBJ2-4,.,TRBD2,CAISDASGGLYIQYF,TGTGCCATCAGTGACGCTAGCGGGGGGTTGTACATTCAGTACTTC